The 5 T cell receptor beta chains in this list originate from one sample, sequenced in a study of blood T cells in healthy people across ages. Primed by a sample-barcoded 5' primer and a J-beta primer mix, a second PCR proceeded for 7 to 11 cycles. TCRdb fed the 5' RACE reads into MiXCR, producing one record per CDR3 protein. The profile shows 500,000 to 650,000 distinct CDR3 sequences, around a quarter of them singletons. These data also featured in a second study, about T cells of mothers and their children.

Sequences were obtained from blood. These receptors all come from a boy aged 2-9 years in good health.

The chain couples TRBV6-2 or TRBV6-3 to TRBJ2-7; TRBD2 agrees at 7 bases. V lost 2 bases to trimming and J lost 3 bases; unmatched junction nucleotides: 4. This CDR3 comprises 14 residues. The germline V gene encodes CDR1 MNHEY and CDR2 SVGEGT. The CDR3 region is CASSYPGTIYEQYF. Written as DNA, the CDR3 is TGTGCCAGCAGTTACCCAGGGACTATCTACGAGCAGTACTTC.

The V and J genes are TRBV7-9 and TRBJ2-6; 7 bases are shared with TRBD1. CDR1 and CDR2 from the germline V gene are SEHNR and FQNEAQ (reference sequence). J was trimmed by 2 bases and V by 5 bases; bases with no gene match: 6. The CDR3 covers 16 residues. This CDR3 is CASSTHRGAGANVLTF. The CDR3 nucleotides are TGTGCCAGCAGCACTCACAGGGGAGCTGGGGCCAACGTCCTGACTTTC.

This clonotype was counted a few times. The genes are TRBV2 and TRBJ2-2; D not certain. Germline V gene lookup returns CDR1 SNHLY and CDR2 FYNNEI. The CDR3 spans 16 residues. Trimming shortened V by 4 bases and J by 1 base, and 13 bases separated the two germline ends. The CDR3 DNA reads TGTGCCAGCAGTGGATCCACAGAATTGAACACCGGGGAGCTGTTTTTT. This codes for CASSGSTELNTGELFF.

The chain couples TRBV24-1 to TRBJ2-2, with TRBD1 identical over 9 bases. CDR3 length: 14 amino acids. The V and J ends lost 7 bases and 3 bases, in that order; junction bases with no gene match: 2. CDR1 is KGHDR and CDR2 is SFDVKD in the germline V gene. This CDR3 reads CATSTGGDTGELFF. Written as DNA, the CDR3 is TGTGCCACCAGCACAGGGGGCGACACCGGGGAGCTGTTTTTT.

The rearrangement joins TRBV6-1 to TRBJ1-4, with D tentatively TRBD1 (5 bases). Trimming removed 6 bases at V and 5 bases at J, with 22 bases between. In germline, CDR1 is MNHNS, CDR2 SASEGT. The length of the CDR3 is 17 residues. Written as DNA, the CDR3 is TGTGCCAGCAGGGTCAGCCGGGACCCCCTTCTGAATGAAAAACTGTTTTTT. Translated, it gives CASRVSRDPLLNEKLFF.